This T cell receptor beta chain was retrieved from a study of OX40 agonist ivuxolimab in advanced cancers. In this sample, this clone turned up once. The CDR3 has 14 amino acids. Germline trimming cut 1 base from V and 6 bases from J; bases unmatched to any gene: 5. Per germline, CDR1 SGHTA and CDR2 FQGNSA. Assay used: immunoSEQ multiplex PCR; TCRdb lists only in-frame clones, some missing. The sample shows about 83,000 clones, about 85% of them seen only once. The TCR comes from an adult with an advanced solid tumor such as melanoma, head and neck, liver or kidney cancer. The chain employs TRBV7-2 and TRBJ1-2; 7 bases agree with TRBD1. Sequencing was performed on CD4+ or CD8+ T cells sorted from blood, taken in a trial of the OX40 agonist ivuxolimab. The CDR3 DNA is TGTGCCAGCAGCTTAGATAGACAGGGAGATGGCTACACCTTC. Translated, it gives CASSLDRQGDGYTF.